These T cell receptor beta chains were read from a single sample in a study of T cell responses to AZD1222 COVID-19 vaccine. Profiled with immunoSEQ multiplex PCR; TCRdb holds only in-frame clones, not every one. The sample includes tens of thousands of clones, approximately 90% seen only once; the top ten take roughly 11%. The material was peripheral blood, obtained 28 days after the second AZD1222 dose. These receptors all come from an adult who received the AZD1222 COVID-19 vaccine. Each CDR3 is given with its conserved first and last residue. D genes are given only for firm matches. Only part of the rows carry a size: once, few, many, or a class if the clone is expanded.

J	size	D	V	CDR3	DNA
TRBJ2-6	NA	TRBD1	TRBV3-1/TRBV3-2	CASSRYPGGSSGANVLTF	TGTGCCAGCAGCCGATATCCAGGGGGCAGCTCTGGGGCCAACGTCCTGACTTTC
TRBJ2-5	NA	NA	TRBV5-1	CASSLQETQYF	TGCGCCAGCAGCCTGCAAGAGACCCAGTACTTC
TRBJ1-2	NA	NA	TRBV19	CASSIEGDGYTF	TGTGCCAGTAGTATAGAAGGAGATGGCTACACCTTC
TRBJ2-2	NA	NA	TRBV12-3/TRBV12-4	CASRRGESGELFF	TGTGCCAGCAGGAGGGGAGAAAGCGGGGAGCTGTTTTTT
TRBJ1-2	NA	NA	TRBV23-1	CASSLVIIQGANYGYTF	TGCGCCAGCAGTCTAGTTATTATACAGGGAGCTAACTATGGCTACACCTTC
TRBJ1-5	NA	TRBD1	TRBV19	CASSQTGLYQPQHF	TGTGCCAGTAGTCAGACAGGGCTCTATCAGCCCCAGCATTTT
TRBJ1-1	NA	NA	TRBV5-1	CASSLGGTHTEAFF	TGCGCCAGCAGCTTGGGCGGGACACACACTGAAGCTTTCTTT
TRBJ2-1	few	TRBD2	TRBV29-1	CSVESGGDQFF	TGCAGCGTTGAATCGGGGGGGGACCAGTTCTTC
TRBJ1-6	NA	NA	TRBV10-2	CASSDGSQLFNSPLHF	TGCGCCAGCAGTGATGGAAGCCAGCTTTTTAATTCACCCCTCCACTTT
TRBJ1-6	NA	NA	TRBV6-5	CATQFSSYNSPLHF	TGTGCCACCCAGTTCAGCTCCTATAATTCACCCCTCCACTTT
TRBJ1-1	NA	NA	TRBV5-4	CASSRGAGDTEAFF	TGTGCCAGCAGTCGGGGGGCGGGGGACACTGAAGCTTTCTTT
TRBJ2-7	NA	TRBD2	TRBV15	CATSRELAGGFGEQYF	TGTGCCACCAGCAGAGAGTTGGCGGGAGGCTTCGGCGAGCAGTACTTC
TRBJ2-1	NA	TRBD1	TRBV4-1	CASSPLDRENRNEQFF	TGCGCCAGCAGCCCCTTGGACAGGGAAAATCGGAATGAGCAGTTCTTC
TRBJ2-5	NA	NA	TRBV29-1	CSPRGTTWQGQYF	TGCAGCCCCCGAGGAACTACCTGGCAGGGCCAGTACTTC
TRBJ2-6	once	NA	TRBV6-5	CASSYPQRTGANVLTF	TGTGCCAGCAGTTACCCCCAGAGAACAGGGGCCAACGTCCTGACTTTC
TRBJ1-1	NA	NA	TRBV5-6	CASSGQFNTEAFF	TGTGCCAGCAGCGGGCAGTTTAACACTGAAGCTTTCTTT
TRBJ1-2	NA	NA	TRBV6-1	CASSESQELGYTF	TGTGCCAGCAGTGAGTCCCAGGAGCTAGGCTACACCTTC
TRBJ2-7	NA	TRBD1	TRBV5-1	CASSVSGGTYEQYF	TGCGCCAGCAGCGTATCAGGGGGCACTTACGAGCAGTACTTC
TRBJ1-2	NA	NA	TRBV6-1	CASSERALDNYGYTF	TGTGCCAGCAGTGAAAGGGCATTAGATAACTATGGCTACACCTTC
TRBJ1-2	NA	TRBD1	TRBV12-3/TRBV12-4	CASSPDRVGGYTF	TGTGCCAGCAGTCCCGACAGGGTTGGCGGCTACACCTTC
TRBJ2-7	NA	NA	TRBV15	CATSRDLTRLSYEQYF	TGTGCCACCAGCAGAGATCTGACGCGACTATCCTACGAGCAGTACTTC
TRBJ2-2	NA	NA	TRBV4-1	CASSQDPGISGELFF	TGCGCCAGCAGCCAAGATCCAGGGATATCCGGGGAGCTGTTTTTT
TRBJ2-7	NA	NA	TRBV5-1	CASSLQGESQYF	TGCGCCAGCAGCTTGCAAGGGGAGTCGCAGTACTTC
TRBJ2-3	NA	NA	TRBV7-2	CASSRTRGTDTQYF	TGTGCCAGCAGCCGCACGAGGGGGACAGATACGCAGTATTTT
TRBJ2-5	NA	NA	TRBV11-2	CASSLVGPGGQGTQYF	TGTGCCAGCAGCTTAGTAGGGCCGGGTGGCCAGGGGACCCAGTACTTC
TRBJ2-1	NA	TRBD2	TRBV5-1	CASSLVGGAYNEQFF	TGCGCCAGCAGCTTGGTCGGGGGGGCTTACAATGAGCAGTTCTTC
TRBJ1-5	once	NA	TRBV30	CAWGDNQPQHF	TGTGCCTGGGGGGACAATCAGCCCCAGCATTTT
TRBJ2-7	NA	NA	TRBV6-4	CASRLDTDSSYEQYF	TGTGCCAGCAGATTGGATACTGACTCTTCCTACGAGCAGTACTTC
TRBJ1-4	NA	NA	TRBV3-1/TRBV3-2	CASTTPGAEKLFF	TGTGCCAGCACGACCCCGGGGGCTGAAAAACTGTTTTTT
TRBJ1-1	once	NA	TRBV5-1	CASSLSPGQTEAFF	TGCGCCAGCAGCTTGTCTCCAGGGCAGACTGAAGCTTTCTTT
TRBJ2-2	once	TRBD1	TRBV4-1	CASSQGVTGHTGELFF	TGCGCCAGCAGCCAAGGTGTGACAGGGCACACCGGGGAGCTGTTTTTT
TRBJ2-3	NA	NA	TRBV21-1	CASSSRLAGITDTQYF	TGTGCCAGCAGCTCAAGACTAGCGGGGATCACAGATACGCAGTATTTT
TRBJ1-2	NA	NA	TRBV5-1	CASSLGQAWDRGYTF	TGCGCCAGCAGCTTGGGACAGGCTTGGGATAGGGGCTACACCTTC
TRBJ1-3	NA	NA	TRBV29-1	CSVGTSGNTIYF	TGCAGCGTTGGGACCTCTGGAAACACCATATATTTT
TRBJ1-5	NA	NA	TRBV7-2	CASSLGGATNQPQHF	TGTGCCAGCAGCTTAGGAGGGGCAACTAATCAGCCCCAGCATTTT
TRBJ2-7	NA	NA	TRBV5-1	CASSLDPGGPEQYF	TGCGCCAGCAGCTTGGATCCGGGGGGCCCCGAGCAGTACTTC
TRBJ1-2	NA	NA	TRBV29-1	CSVEELTAVGYTF	TGCAGCGTTGAAGAACTAACAGCTGTTGGCTACACCTTC
TRBJ2-1	NA	NA	TRBV21-1	CASSPPEAHGEQFF	TGTGCCAGCAGCCCCCCGGAGGCCCACGGTGAGCAGTTCTTC
TRBJ2-1	once	TRBD2	TRBV29-1	CSVALAGGLYNEQFF	TGCAGCGTGGCCCTAGCGGGAGGCCTTTACAATGAGCAGTTCTTC
TRBJ2-2	NA	NA	TRBV12-3/TRBV12-4	CASSPPGYGELFF	TGTGCCAGCAGTCCCCCAGGGTACGGGGAGCTGTTTTTT
TRBJ1-1	few	TRBD1	TRBV6-5	CASSYSQGGSEAFF	TGTGCCAGCAGTTACAGTCAGGGGGGAAGTGAAGCTTTCTTT
TRBJ2-7	NA	NA	TRBV6-5	CASRGGDSFYEQYF	TGTGCCAGCAGGGGGGGTGACTCATTTTACGAGCAGTACTTC
TRBJ1-2	NA	NA	TRBV19	CASSRSRGAYGYTF	TGTGCCAGTAGTCGGAGCAGGGGCGCGTATGGCTACACCTTC
TRBJ1-1	few	NA	TRBV11-2	CASSLDGSGATEAFF	TGTGCCAGCAGCTTAGATGGCAGTGGGGCCACTGAAGCTTTCTTT
TRBJ1-3	NA	NA	TRBV28	CASSLGTFSGNTIYF	TGTGCCAGCAGTTTGGGAACTTTCTCTGGAAACACCATATATTTT
TRBJ2-2	NA	NA	TRBV5-1	CASSFGANTGELFF	TGCGCCAGCAGCTTCGGGGCGAACACCGGGGAGCTGTTTTTT